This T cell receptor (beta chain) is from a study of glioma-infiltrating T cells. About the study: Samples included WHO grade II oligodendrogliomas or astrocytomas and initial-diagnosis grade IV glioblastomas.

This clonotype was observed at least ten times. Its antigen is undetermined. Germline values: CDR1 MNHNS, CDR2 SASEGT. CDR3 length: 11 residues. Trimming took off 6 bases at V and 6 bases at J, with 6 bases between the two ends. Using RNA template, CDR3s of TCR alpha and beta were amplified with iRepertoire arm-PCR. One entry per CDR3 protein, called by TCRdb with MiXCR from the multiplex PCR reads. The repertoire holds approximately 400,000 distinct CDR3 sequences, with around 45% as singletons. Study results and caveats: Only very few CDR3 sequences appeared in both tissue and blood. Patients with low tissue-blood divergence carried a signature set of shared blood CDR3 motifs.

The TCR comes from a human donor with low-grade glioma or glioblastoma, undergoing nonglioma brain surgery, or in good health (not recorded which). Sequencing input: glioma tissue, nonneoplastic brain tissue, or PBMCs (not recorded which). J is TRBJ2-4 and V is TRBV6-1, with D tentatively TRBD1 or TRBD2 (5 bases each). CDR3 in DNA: TGTGCCAGCAGGAGGGGAAACATTCAGTACTTC. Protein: CASRRGNIQYF.